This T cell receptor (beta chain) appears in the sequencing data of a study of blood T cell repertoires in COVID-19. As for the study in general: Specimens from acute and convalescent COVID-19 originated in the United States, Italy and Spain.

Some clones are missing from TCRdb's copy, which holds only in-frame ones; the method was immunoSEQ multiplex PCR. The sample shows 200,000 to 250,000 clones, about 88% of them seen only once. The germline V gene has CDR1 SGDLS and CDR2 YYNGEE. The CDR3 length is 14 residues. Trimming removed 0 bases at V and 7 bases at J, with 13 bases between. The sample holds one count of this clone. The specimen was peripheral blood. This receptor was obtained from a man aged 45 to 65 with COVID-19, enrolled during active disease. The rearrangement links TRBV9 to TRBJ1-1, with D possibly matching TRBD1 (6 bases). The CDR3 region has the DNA TGTGCCAGCAGCGTAGCCCCAGGGGCATATGAAGCTTTCTTT. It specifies CASSVAPGAYEAFF.